The 10 T cell receptor beta chains in this list originate from one sample, sequenced in a study of control samples from healthy donors and cancer patients. The protocol was immunoSEQ multiplex PCR, while the TCRdb copy is restricted to in-frame clones and leaves out a portion. The table has 150,000 to 200,000 clones, about 94% seen once. Input material: PBMCs. The receptors were gathered from a man aged 55 to 69 with colorectal cancer.

This clone was picked up one time. The V call is TRBV6-1, the J call TRBJ1-6; tentatively, D is TRBD1 (6 bases). V was cut by 3 bases and J by 10 bases, with 19 bases left in between. Germline V gene data show CDR1 as MNHNS and CDR2 as SASEGT. CDR3 length: 16 amino acids. In DNA form, the CDR3 reads TGTGCCAGCAGTGAGAGCTTAATGGGGGCAGGGTCACCCCTCCACTTT. Translation: CASSESLMGAGSPLHF.

The CDR3 nucleotides read TGTGCCAGTAGTCCCGGGGTTACTGGAAACACCATATATTTT. Residues: CASSPGVTGNTIYF. This chain uses TRBV19 with TRBJ1-3, with D unclear. The CDR3 has 14 amino acids. CDR1 and CDR2 (germline): LNHDA, SQIVND (reference sequence). The germline V and J ends were trimmed by 5 bases and 2 bases, with 10 bases remaining between them.

J is TRBJ1-5 and V is TRBV6-4; maybe TRBD1 (6 bases). There are 14 residues in the CDR3. Trimming removed 2 bases at V and 6 bases at J, with 11 bases between. Germline CDR1 is MRHNA and CDR2 is SNTAGT. The CDR3 is CASSDRGARQPQHF. Here the CDR3 DNA reads TGTGCCAGCAGTGACAGGGGGGCGCGTCAGCCCCAGCATTTT.

This chain connects TRBV6-6 to TRBJ1-5; maybe TRBD1 (6 bases). The CDR3 totals 14 residues. The V end lost 2 bases, the J end lost 3 bases, and 8 bases lay between the germline ends. CDR1 is MNHNY and CDR2 is SVGAGI in the germline V gene (reference sequence). CDR3 bases: TGTGCCAGCAGTTACCGGGACACCAATCAGCCCCAGCATTTT. Its protein is CASSYRDTNQPQHF.

This chain joins TRBV6-5 and TRBJ1-3; D gene ambiguous. Looked up from germline, CDR1 is MNHEY and CDR2 is SVGAGI. Trimming stripped 2 bases from V and 4 bases from J, with 6 bases between. This CDR3 contains 13 residues. CDR3 coding DNA: TGTGCCAGCAGTTACGGGGTGGGAAACACCATATATTTT. It is translated as CASSYGVGNTIYF.

The CDR3 loop reads CASSQGYGGWTEAFF. The DNA for the CDR3 is TGCGCCAGCAGCCAAGGGTATGGGGGTTGGACTGAAGCTTTCTTT. The chain links TRBV4-3 to TRBJ1-1; TRBD1 is a possible D gene (5 bases). The CDR3 consists of 15 residues. The germline gives CDR1 LGHNA, CDR2 YSLEER. V was trimmed by 1 base and J by 5 bases, leaving 14 bases between them.

The chain joins TRBV6-2 or TRBV6-3 to TRBJ2-5, with 8 bases that match TRBD2. Trimming removed 2 bases from V and 9 bases from J; junction bases left unmatched: 8. This CDR3 is built from 14 residues. Per the germline V gene, CDR1 is MNHEY and CDR2 is SVGEGT. The CDR3 DNA reads TGTGCCAGCAGTTACGGAGCGGGGGCTGTGGCCCAGTACTTC. This translates into CASSYGAGAVAQYF.

The chain couples TRBV6-2 or TRBV6-3 to TRBJ2-5; D not certain. V dropped 2 bases and J dropped 2 bases, with 9 bases sitting between them. CDR3 size: 14 residues. The germline gives CDR1 MNHEY, CDR2 SVGEGT. This chain's CDR3 is CASSYAGRQETQYF. The CDR3 nucleotides read TGTGCCAGCAGTTACGCCGGGCGACAAGAGACCCAGTACTTC.

The CDR3 coding sequence is TGTGCCAGCAGTGAATACCGGACAGGGGACACAGATACGCAGTATTTT. Protein: CASSEYRTGDTDTQYF. The V gene is TRBV6-4, the J gene TRBJ2-3, with 9 bases lining up with TRBD1. Germline V lookup: CDR1 MRHNA, CDR2 SNTAGT. J gave up 2 bases and V 3 bases, and 6 bases lay outside the gene matches. This CDR3 has 16 amino acids.

This chain uses TRBV29-1 with TRBJ2-5; 7 bases are a match to TRBD1. The CDR3 consists of 12 residues. The ends lost 6 bases at V and 3 bases at J; junction bases unmatched: 4. From germline, CDR1 is SQVTM and CDR2 ANQGSEA. The CDR3 region is CSVLTGKETQYF. Here the CDR3 DNA reads TGCAGCGTACTGACAGGGAAAGAGACCCAGTACTTC.